This T cell receptor beta chain originates from a study of T-cell reconstitution after alpha-beta-depleted transplantation in children. Study-level points and caveats: The study traced high day-60 TCRbeta diversity in some patients to surviving recipient T cells and thymic progenitors.

This CDR3 is built from 12 residues. V was trimmed by 9 bases and J by 6 bases, leaving 12 bases between them. Many counts were recorded for this clonotype. Its antigen is unknown. Preparation of the TCRbeta library involved a method that used unique molecular identifiers. TCRdb called the PCR reads again in MiXCR, with one record for every CDR3 protein. Here the sample spans about 200,000 distinct CDR3 sequences, 5.5% to 7% being singletons. The gene calls are TRBV12-3 or TRBV12-4 and TRBJ2-4; D tentatively reads TRBD1 or TRBD2 (6 bases each). This specimen consisted of PBMCs, obtained before TCRalphabeta/CD19-depleted stem cell transplant. The sequence derives from a boy aged 2 to 9 with acute lymphoblastic leukemia, due to receive a stem cell transplant. The CDR3 protein is CASGGLGNIQYF. The CDR3 DNA follows: TGTGCCAGTGGGGGGCTGGGAAACATTCAGTACTTC.